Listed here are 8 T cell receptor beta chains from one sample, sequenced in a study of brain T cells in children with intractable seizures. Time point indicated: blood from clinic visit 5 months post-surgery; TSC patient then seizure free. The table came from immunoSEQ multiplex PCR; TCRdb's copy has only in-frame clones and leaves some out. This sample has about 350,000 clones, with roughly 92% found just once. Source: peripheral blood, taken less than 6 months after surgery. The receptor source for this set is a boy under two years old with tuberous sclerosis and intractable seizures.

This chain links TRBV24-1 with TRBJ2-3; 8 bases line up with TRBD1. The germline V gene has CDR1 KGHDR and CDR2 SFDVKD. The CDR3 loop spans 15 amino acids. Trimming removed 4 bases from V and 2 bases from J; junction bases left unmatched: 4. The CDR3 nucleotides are TGTGCCACCAGTGACCCGACAGGGGCCACAGATACGCAGTATTTT. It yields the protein CATSDPTGATDTQYF.

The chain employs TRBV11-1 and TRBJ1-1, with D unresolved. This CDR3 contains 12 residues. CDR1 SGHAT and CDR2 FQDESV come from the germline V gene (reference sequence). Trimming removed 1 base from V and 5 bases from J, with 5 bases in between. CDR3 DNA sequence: TGTGCCAGCAGCTTAGGGGAGACTGAAGCTTTCTTT. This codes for CASSLGETEAFF.

The CDR3 DNA sequence: TGTGCCAGCAGTTACGACCCCTACTCTAATGAAAAACTGTTTTTT. It translates to CASSYDPYSNEKLFF. The chain is built from TRBV6-5 and TRBJ1-4, with D unresolved. The V gene's germline CDR1 is MNHEY and CDR2 SVGAGI. There are 15 residues in the CDR3. Trimming cost V 2 bases and J 3 bases, with 10 bases left between them.

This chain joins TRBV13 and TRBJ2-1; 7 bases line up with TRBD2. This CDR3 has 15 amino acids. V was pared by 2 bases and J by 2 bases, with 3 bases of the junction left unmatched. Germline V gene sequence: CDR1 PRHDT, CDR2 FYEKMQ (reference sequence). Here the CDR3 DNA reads TGTGCCAGCAGCTTACCGGGGGGTACCTACAATGAGCAGTTCTTC. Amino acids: CASSLPGGTYNEQFF.

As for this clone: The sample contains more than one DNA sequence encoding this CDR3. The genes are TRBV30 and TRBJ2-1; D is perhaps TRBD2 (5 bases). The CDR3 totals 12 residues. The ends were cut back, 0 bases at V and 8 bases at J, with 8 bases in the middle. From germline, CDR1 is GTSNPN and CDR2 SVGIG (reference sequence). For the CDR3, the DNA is TGTGCCTGGAGTGTACTCGGGGATGAGCAGTTCTTC. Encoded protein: CAWSVLGDEQFF.

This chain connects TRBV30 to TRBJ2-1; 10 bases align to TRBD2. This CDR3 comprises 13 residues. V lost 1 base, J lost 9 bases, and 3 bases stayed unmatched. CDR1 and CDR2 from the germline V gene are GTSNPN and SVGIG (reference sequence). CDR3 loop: CAWSASGSGEQFF. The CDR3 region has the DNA TGTGCCTGGAGTGCTAGCGGGAGTGGTGAGCAGTTCTTC.

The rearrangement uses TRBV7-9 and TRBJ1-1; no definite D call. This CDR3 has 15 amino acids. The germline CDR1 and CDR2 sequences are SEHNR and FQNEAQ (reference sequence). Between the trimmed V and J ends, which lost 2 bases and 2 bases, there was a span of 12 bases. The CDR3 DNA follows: TGTGCCAGCAGCTTATGGGAGGCGGGAAACACTGAAGCTTTCTTT. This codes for CASSLWEAGNTEAFF.

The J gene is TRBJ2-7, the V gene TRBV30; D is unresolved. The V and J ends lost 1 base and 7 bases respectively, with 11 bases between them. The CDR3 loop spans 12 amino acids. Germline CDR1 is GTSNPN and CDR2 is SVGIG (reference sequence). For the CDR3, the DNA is TGTGCCTGGAGTGAAGTGGCCTTTGAGCAGTACTTC. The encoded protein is CAWSEVAFEQYF.